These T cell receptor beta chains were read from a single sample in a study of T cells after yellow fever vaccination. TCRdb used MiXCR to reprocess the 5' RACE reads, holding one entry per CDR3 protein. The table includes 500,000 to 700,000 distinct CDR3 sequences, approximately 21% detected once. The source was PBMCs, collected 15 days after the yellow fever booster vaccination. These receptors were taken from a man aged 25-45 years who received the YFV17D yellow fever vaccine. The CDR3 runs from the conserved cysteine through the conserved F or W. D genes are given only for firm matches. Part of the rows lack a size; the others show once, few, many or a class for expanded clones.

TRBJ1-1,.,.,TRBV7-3,CASSLGQSQAFF,TGTGCCAGCAGCTTAGGTCAGTCCCAGGCTTTCTTT
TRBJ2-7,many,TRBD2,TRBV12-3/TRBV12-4,CASSRETSGSYEQYF,TGTGCCAGCAGTAGAGAAACTAGCGGGAGTTACGAGCAGTACTTC
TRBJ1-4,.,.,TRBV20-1,CSAALGQANEKLFF,TGCAGTGCTGCCTTGGGTCAGGCCAATGAAAAACTGTTTTTT
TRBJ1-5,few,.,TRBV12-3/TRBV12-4,CASSFRDTGQPQHF,TGTGCCAGCAGTTTCAGGGACACGGGGCAGCCCCAGCATTTT
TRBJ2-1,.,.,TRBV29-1,CSVVPVVETASYNEQFF,TGCAGCGTTGTCCCCGTTGTTGAGACTGCCTCCTACAATGAGCAGTTCTTC
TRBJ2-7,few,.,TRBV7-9,CASSLSVMRAYEQYF,TGTGCCAGCAGCTTAAGCGTGATGAGGGCCTACGAGCAGTACTTC
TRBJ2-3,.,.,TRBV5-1,CASKRESSTDTQYF,TGCGCCAGCAAAAGGGAGTCAAGCACAGATACGCAGTATTTT
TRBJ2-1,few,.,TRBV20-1,CSARDFEQFF,TGCAGTGCTAGAGATTTTGAGCAGTTCTTC
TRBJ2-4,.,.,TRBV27,CASRRVGPKNIQYF,TGTGCCAGCAGGAGAGTTGGGCCCAAAAACATTCAGTACTTC
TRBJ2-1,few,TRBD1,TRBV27,CASTSDRGPYNEQFF,TGTGCCAGCACCAGCGACAGGGGGCCTTACAATGAGCAGTTCTTC
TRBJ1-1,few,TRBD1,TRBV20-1,CSARGGGTGRTEAFF,TGCAGTGCTAGAGGGGGTGGGACAGGGAGGACTGAAGCTTTCTTT
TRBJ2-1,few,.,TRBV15,CATSRAGTNNEQFF,TGTGCCACCAGCAGAGCCGGGACCAACAATGAGCAGTTCTTC
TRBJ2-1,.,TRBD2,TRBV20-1,CSAQMGETLAAIEQFF,TGCAGTGCCCAGATGGGGGAGACACTAGCGGCTATCGAGCAGTTCTTC
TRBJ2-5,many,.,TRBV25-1,CASSDPGETQYF,TGTGCCAGCAGTGATCCCGGAGAGACCCAGTACTTC
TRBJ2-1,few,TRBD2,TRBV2,CASSSGLAFKQFF,TGTGCCAGCAGTTCGGGACTAGCGTTTAAGCAGTTCTTC
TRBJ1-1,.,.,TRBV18,CASSPRPGRMNTEAFF,TGTGCCAGCTCACCACGACCAGGAAGGATGAACACTGAAGCTTTCTTT
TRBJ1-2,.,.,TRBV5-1,CASSSVTDYGYTF,TGCGCCAGCAGCAGCGTTACGGACTATGGCTACACCTTC
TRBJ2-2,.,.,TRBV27,CASGPERLVRRELFF,TGTGCCAGCGGACCGGAGCGGTTAGTACGGCGGGAGCTGTTTTTT
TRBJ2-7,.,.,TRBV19,CASGLAQGGQQYF,TGTGCCAGTGGTCTGGCCCAGGGTGGGCAGCAGTACTTC
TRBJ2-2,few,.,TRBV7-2,CASRGTWNTGELFF,TGTGCCAGCAGAGGGACTTGGAACACCGGGGAGCTGTTTTTT
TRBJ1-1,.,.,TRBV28,CASSLWGSTTEAFF,TGTGCCAGCAGTTTATGGGGGAGTACCACTGAAGCTTTCTTT
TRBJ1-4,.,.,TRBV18,CASSPNRANEKLFF,TGTGCCAGCTCACCAAACAGGGCAAATGAAAAACTGTTTTTT
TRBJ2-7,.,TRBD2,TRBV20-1,CSAGGASGTPDEQYF,TGCAGTGCTGGAGGGGCTAGCGGGACTCCAGACGAGCAGTACTTC